This T cell receptor beta chain stems from a study of blood T cells in healthy people across ages. The second PCR ran about 7 to 12 cycles with a sample-barcoded 5' primer and J-beta primers. Each CDR3 protein is one row after TCRdb ran MiXCR on the 5' RACE reads. The sample consists of about 580,000 distinct CDR3 sequences, more than 45% of them appearing once. Material: blood. The TCR comes from an elderly man in good health.

This CDR3 reads CSAGNRAKETQFF. The CDR3 nucleotides read TGCAGTGCTGGAAACAGGGCCAAAGAGACCCAGTTCTTC. The V and J genes are TRBV20-1 and TRBJ2-1; TRBD1 might be the D (6 bases). The CDR3 spans 13 residues. V dropped 5 bases and J dropped 13 bases, with 21 bases sitting between them. Germline V CDR1 and CDR2: DFQATT, SNEGSKA (reference sequence).